This is a list of T cell receptor beta chains from one sample in a study of T cells after yellow fever vaccination. Using its own MiXCR run on the 5' RACE reads, TCRdb lists one record per CDR3 protein. The data contain 120,000 or so distinct CDR3 sequences, about 16% of them singletons. The sequencing here drew on CD8+ T cells sorted from PBMCs, taken 5 days after the yellow fever booster vaccination. All receptors come from a man aged 18 to 29 who received the YFV17D yellow fever vaccine. Both conserved end residues are part of each CDR3. Each record gives: clone size, J gene, D gene, V gene, CDR3 protein, CDR3 DNA. D genes are given only for firm matches. Rows give clone size only sometimes, using once, few, many, or a class for an expanded clone.

.,TRBJ1-5,TRBD1,TRBV4-1,CASSPRTGISQPQHF,TGCGCCAGCAGCCCCCGGACAGGGATCAGTCAGCCCCAGCATTTT
many,TRBJ2-1,TRBD2,TRBV12-3/TRBV12-4,CASTLIPGLGPEQFF,TGTGCCAGCACCCTTATCCCGGGACTAGGACCCGAGCAGTTCTTC
few,TRBJ2-5,.,TRBV7-8,CASSLRGESPTRAQYF,TGTGCCAGCAGCTTAAGGGGCGAGAGCCCCACGAGGGCCCAGTACTTC
.,TRBJ1-1,.,TRBV7-2,CASSPVEGAEAFF,TGTGCCAGCAGCCCGGTGGAGGGAGCTGAAGCTTTCTTT
many,TRBJ2-3,.,TRBV29-1,CSVEDARLMATDTQYF,TGCAGCGTTGAAGATGCCAGGCTGATGGCCACAGATACGCAGTATTTT
.,TRBJ1-1,.,TRBV4-2,CASSQDERATGLNTETFF,TGTGCCAGCAGCCAAGATGAGCGGGCTACAGGTCTTAACACTGAAACTTTCTTT
few,TRBJ2-1,.,TRBV7-2,CASSLARGRDYPYNEQFF,TGTGCCAGCAGCTTAGCGCGCGGTCGTGACTACCCCTACAATGAGCAGTTCTTC
.,TRBJ2-5,.,TRBV6-5,CASSSIFERETQYF,TGTGCCAGCAGTTCCATCTTCGAACGGGAGACCCAGTACTTC
few,TRBJ1-2,TRBD1,TRBV29-1,CSVDYRGRNTF,TGCAGCGTTGACTACAGGGGGAGGAACACCTTC
few,TRBJ2-1,.,TRBV5-1,CASSFQDLSSYNEQFF,TGCGCCAGCAGCTTTCAAGACCTAAGCTCCTACAATGAGCAGTTCTTC
.,TRBJ2-5,.,TRBV29-1,CSVDHPPGGETQYF,TGCAGCGTTGACCATCCCCCAGGCGGAGAGACCCAGTACTTC
.,TRBJ2-7,TRBD1,TRBV7-2,CASSFAGQEYYF,TGTGCCAGCAGCTTTGCGGGACAGGAGTATTACTTC
few,TRBJ2-3,.,TRBV7-3,CASSLNAREVDTQYF,TGTGCCAGCAGCTTAAATGCCAGGGAGGTAGATACGCAGTATTTT
.,TRBJ2-3,TRBD2,TRBV7-9,CASSWAGGDTQYF,TGTGCCAGCAGCTGGGCCGGGGGGGATACGCAGTATTTT
many,TRBJ1-6,TRBD1,TRBV7-9,CASSLQGDSPLHF,TGTGCCAGCAGCTTACAGGGGGATTCACCCCTCCACTTT
.,TRBJ2-2,.,TRBV4-2,CASSYQGHTGELFF,TGTGCCAGCAGCTACCAGGGGCACACCGGGGAGCTGTTTTTT
.,TRBJ1-1,.,TRBV6-5,CGWAGGFDTEAFF,TGTGGCTGGGCAGGAGGGTTTGACACTGAAGCTTTCTTT
many,TRBJ2-3,.,TRBV23-1,CASTPPGQSKFTSTDTQYF,TGCGCCAGCACCCCTCCCGGACAGAGCAAATTTACTAGCACAGATACGCAGTATTTT
few,TRBJ1-1,TRBD1,TRBV19,CASSLTPGQGSTEAFF,TGTGCCAGTAGTCTAACACCGGGACAGGGTTCCACTGAAGCTTTCTTT
.,TRBJ2-3,.,TRBV7-9,CASSFLTDTQYF,TGTGCCAGCAGCTTTCTCACAGATACGCAGTATTTT
.,TRBJ2-1,.,TRBV29-1,CSVEVLDSLNEQFF,TGCAGCGTTGAAGTTCTAGACTCACTCAATGAGCAGTTCTTC
.,TRBJ2-1,.,TRBV5-1,CASSLNGANRYNEQFF,TGCGCCAGCAGCCTAAACGGGGCAAACAGGTACAATGAGCAGTTCTTC
.,TRBJ1-2,TRBD1,TRBV12-3/TRBV12-4,CASTPGQGGGGYTF,TGTGCCAGCACCCCCGGACAGGGTGGAGGTGGCTACACCTTC
.,TRBJ1-1,.,TRBV9,CASSVKGDTEAFF,TGTGCCAGCAGCGTAAAAGGGGACACTGAAGCTTTCTTT
few,TRBJ2-7,TRBD2,TRBV5-1,CASSLEFLGLAGVNEQYF,TGCGCCAGCAGCTTGGAATTTTTAGGACTAGCGGGGGTGAACGAGCAGTACTTC
.,TRBJ1-5,TRBD1,TRBV9,CASSVGTGGQPQHF,TGTGCCAGCAGCGTAGGGACAGGGGGCCAGCCCCAGCATTTT
few,TRBJ2-5,TRBD2,TRBV7-8,CASSSPTRISGGNQETQYF,TGTGCCAGCAGCTCACCAACAAGAATTAGCGGGGGGAACCAAGAGACCCAGTACTTC
few,TRBJ1-5,TRBD1,TRBV12-3/TRBV12-4,CASRSDREGLSNQPQHF,TGTGCCAGCAGGTCTGACAGGGAGGGCTTGAGCAATCAGCCCCAGCATTTT
many,TRBJ2-7,TRBD2,TRBV7-6,CASSPGTSGYEQYF,TGTGCCAGCAGCCCCGGGACTAGCGGCTACGAGCAGTACTTC
.,TRBJ2-3,TRBD2,TRBV5-1,CASSLVGLAGITDTQYF,TGCGCCAGCAGCTTGGTGGGACTAGCGGGCATAACAGATACGCAGTATTTT
.,TRBJ2-3,.,TRBV15,CATSRVEGPTDTQYF,TGTGCCACCAGCAGAGTTGAGGGACCCACAGATACGCAGTATTTT
few,TRBJ1-2,.,TRBV6-1,CASSELGLDYGYTF,TGTGCCAGCAGTGAATTGGGGCTTGATTATGGCTACACCTTC
few,TRBJ2-2,.,TRBV7-2,CASTTEAVTGELFF,TGTGCCAGCACCACTGAGGCTGTCACCGGGGAGCTGTTTTTT
few,TRBJ2-3,.,TRBV7-6,CASSLGYPTSTDTQYF,TGTGCCAGCAGCTTAGGGTATCCGACTAGCACAGATACGCAGTATTTT
few,TRBJ2-5,.,TRBV6-2/TRBV6-3,CASSTYGRQETQYF,TGTGCCAGCAGTACCTATGGGCGTCAAGAGACCCAGTACTTC
.,TRBJ1-6,.,TRBV15,CATSRDVGGSSYNSPLHF,TGTGCCACCAGCAGAGACGTAGGGGGGAGCTCCTATAATTCACCCCTCCACTTT
few,TRBJ2-2,.,TRBV4-1,CASSQGGINSNTGELFF,TGCGCCAGCAGCCAAGGGGGGATCAACTCGAACACCGGGGAGCTGTTTTTT
few,TRBJ2-3,.,TRBV29-1,CSVESGLSSALGPDTQYF,TGCAGCGTTGAAAGTGGGCTATCTAGCGCTCTTGGGCCGGATACGCAGTATTTT
.,TRBJ1-1,.,TRBV9,CASSPLPRNTEAFF,TGTGCCAGCAGCCCACTTCCAAGGAACACTGAAGCTTTCTTT
.,TRBJ2-7,.,TRBV29-1,CSVEDGGYEQYF,TGCAGCGTTGAAGACGGGGGCTACGAGCAGTACTTC
.,TRBJ1-1,.,TRBV7-2,CASSLLRRGAEAFF,TGTGCCAGCAGCTTGTTACGTCGGGGGGCTGAAGCTTTCTTT
.,TRBJ2-1,.,TRBV7-3,CASSLVGGGNEQFF,TGTGCCAGCAGCTTAGTCGGGGGAGGTAATGAGCAGTTCTTC
few,TRBJ2-5,.,TRBV7-9,CASSSNKAGSQETQYF,TGTGCCAGCAGCTCCAATAAGGCGGGGAGCCAAGAGACCCAGTACTTC
.,TRBJ2-2,.,TRBV7-8,CASSRRTSTGELFF,TGTGCCAGCAGCAGACGGACCAGCACCGGGGAGCTGTTTTTT
.,TRBJ2-5,.,TRBV29-1,CSVEWAGDTKETQYF,TGCAGCGTTGAATGGGCTGGCGATACCAAAGAGACCCAGTACTTC
few,TRBJ2-5,.,TRBV4-2,CASSPSPTGVGGETQYF,TGTGCCAGCAGCCCCTCCCCGACAGGAGTCGGGGGAGAGACCCAGTACTTC
.,TRBJ2-7,.,TRBV10-3,CAISEFNRAREQYF,TGTGCCATCAGCGAATTCAACAGGGCTCGCGAGCAGTACTTC
few,TRBJ1-4,.,TRBV4-1,CASSQSLGGRTNEKLFF,TGCGCCAGCAGCCAATCCCTAGGGGGGAGGACTAATGAAAAACTGTTTTTT
.,TRBJ1-5,.,TRBV4-3,CASSQDPRGDQPQHF,TGCGCCAGCAGCCAAGATCCCCGGGGCGATCAGCCCCAGCATTTT
.,TRBJ1-1,.,TRBV5-1,CASSLTGREAFF,TGCGCCAGCAGCTTGACAGGGCGGGAGGCTTTCTTT
few,TRBJ2-2,.,TRBV7-2,CASSYQLNTGELFF,TGTGCCAGCAGCTATCAATTGAACACCGGGGAGCTGTTTTTT